This T cell receptor beta chain was captured in a study of cytomegalovirus exposure and HLA in healthy donors. Both 60 Vbeta primers and 13 Jbeta primers went into the PCR. Method: immunoSEQ multiplex PCR; TCRdb's copy keeps in-frame clones and lacks some. The sample consists of about 77,000 clones, 78% of them appearing once. Trimming took 8 bases from V and 5 from J, leaving 13 bases between them. CDR3 size: 12 residues. Per the germline V gene, CDR1 is SNHLY and CDR2 is FYNNEI. This TCR derives from a man between 35 and 55 years old in good health and CMV-seronegative. The chain is built from TRBV2 and TRBJ2-7; D unresolved. Material for sequencing was PBMCs. The CDR3 is CASGRLGDEQYF. CDR3 sequence (DNA): TGTGCCAGCGGCCGACTTGGTGACGAGCAGTACTTC.